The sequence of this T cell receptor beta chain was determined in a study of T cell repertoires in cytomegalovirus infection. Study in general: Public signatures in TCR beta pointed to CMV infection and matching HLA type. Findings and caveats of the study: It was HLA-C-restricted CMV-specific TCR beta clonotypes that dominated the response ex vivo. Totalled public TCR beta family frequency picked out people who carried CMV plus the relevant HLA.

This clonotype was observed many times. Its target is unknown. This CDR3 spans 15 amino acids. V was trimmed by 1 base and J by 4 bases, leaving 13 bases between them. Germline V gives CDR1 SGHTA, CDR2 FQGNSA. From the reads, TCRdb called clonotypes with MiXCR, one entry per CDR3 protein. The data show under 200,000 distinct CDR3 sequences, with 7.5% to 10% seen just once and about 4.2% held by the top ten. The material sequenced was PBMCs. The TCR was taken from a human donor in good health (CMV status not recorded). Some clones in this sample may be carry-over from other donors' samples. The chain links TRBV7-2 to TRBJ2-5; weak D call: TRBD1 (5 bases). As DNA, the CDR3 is TGTGCCAGCAGCTTAGTAGGGCGAAGGGGAGAGACCCAGTACTTC. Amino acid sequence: CASSLVGRRGETQYF.